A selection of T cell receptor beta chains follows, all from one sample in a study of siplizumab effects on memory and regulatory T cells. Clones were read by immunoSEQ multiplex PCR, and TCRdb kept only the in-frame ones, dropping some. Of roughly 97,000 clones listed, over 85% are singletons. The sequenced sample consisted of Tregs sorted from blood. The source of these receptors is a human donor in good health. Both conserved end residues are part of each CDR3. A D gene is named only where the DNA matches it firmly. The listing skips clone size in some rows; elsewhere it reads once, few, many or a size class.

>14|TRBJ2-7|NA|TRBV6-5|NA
CASSFRALGGEQYF
TGTGCCAGCAGTTTCCGGGCCCTGGGAGGCGAGCAGTACTTC
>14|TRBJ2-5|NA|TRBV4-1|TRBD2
CASSQEWGGETQYF
TGCGCCAGCAGCCAAGAATGGGGGGGAGAGACCCAGTACTTC
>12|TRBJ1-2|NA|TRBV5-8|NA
CASSLRLLSYTF
TGTGCCAGCAGCTTGAGACTACTCAGCTACACCTTC
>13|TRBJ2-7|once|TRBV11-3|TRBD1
CASSKGQDYEQYF
TGTGCCAGCAGCAAGGGACAGGACTACGAGCAGTACTTC
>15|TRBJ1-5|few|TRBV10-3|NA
CAISEDGLSNQPQHF
TGTGCCATCAGTGAGGACGGTCTGAGCAATCAGCCCCAGCATTTT
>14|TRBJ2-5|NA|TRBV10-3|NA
CAISESRGSETQYF
TGTGCCATCAGTGAGTCTAGGGGAAGTGAGACCCAGTACTTC
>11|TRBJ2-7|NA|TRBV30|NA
CAWMVVGEQYF
TGTGCCTGGATGGTTGTGGGGGAGCAGTACTTC
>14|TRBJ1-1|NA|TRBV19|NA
CASSIRGESTEAFF
TGTGCCAGTAGTATCAGAGGGGAGAGCACTGAAGCTTTCTTT
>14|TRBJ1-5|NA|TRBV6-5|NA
CASSYSTGNQPQHF
TGTGCCAGCAGTTACTCTACGGGGAATCAGCCCCAGCATTTT
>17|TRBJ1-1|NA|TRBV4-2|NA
CASSQDPPGALNTEAFF
TGTGCCAGCAGCCAAGACCCCCCCGGGGCACTGAACACTGAAGCTTTCTTT
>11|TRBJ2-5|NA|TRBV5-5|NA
CASSLPPTQYF
TGTGCCAGCAGCCTCCCACCCACCCAGTACTTC
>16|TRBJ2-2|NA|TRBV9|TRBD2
CASSVATSGRSGELFF
TGTGCCAGCAGCGTAGCGACTAGCGGGAGGTCCGGGGAGCTGTTTTTT
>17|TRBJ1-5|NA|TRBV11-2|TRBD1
CASSLDGRTGGGQPQHF
TGTGCCAGCAGCTTAGATGGCAGGACAGGGGGCGGTCAGCCCCAGCATTTT
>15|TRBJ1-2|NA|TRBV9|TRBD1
CASSVANRGNYGYTF
TGTGCCAGCAGCGTAGCTAACAGGGGAAACTATGGCTACACCTTC
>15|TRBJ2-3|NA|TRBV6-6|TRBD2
CASSYRRGGSDTQYF
TGTGCCAGCAGTTACCGGCGGGGGGGTTCAGATACGCAGTATTTT
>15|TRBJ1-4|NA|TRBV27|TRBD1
CASSPRTGDYEKLFF
TGTGCCAGCAGTCCGCGGACAGGAGACTATGAAAAACTGTTTTTT
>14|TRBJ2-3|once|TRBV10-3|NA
CAIRVGRNTDTQYF
TGTGCCATCAGGGTCGGGAGAAACACAGATACGCAGTATTTT
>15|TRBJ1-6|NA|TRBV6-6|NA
CASSYTPNRNSPLHF
TGTGCCAGCAGTTACACACCAAATCGAAATTCACCCCTCCACTTT
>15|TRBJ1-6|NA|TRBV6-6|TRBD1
CASRRQGFDNSPLHF
TGTGCCAGCAGACGACAGGGTTTTGATAATTCACCCCTCCACTTT
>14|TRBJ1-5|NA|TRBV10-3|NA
CAISRGDSNQPQHF
TGTGCCATAAGCCGGGGGGATAGCAATCAGCCCCAGCATTTT
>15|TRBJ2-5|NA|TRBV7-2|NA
CASSPRGGSWETQYF
TGTGCCAGCAGCCCGAGGGGGGGTTCATGGGAGACCCAGTACTTC
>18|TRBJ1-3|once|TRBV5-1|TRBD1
CASSLEGTGFSPGNTIYF
TGCGCCAGCAGCTTGGAAGGGACAGGGTTTTCTCCTGGAAACACCATATATTTT
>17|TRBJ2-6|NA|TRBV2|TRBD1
CASGVGTGGAGANVLTF
TGTGCCAGCGGAGTCGGGACAGGGGGCGCTGGGGCCAACGTCCTGACTTTC
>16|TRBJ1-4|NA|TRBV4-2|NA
CASSQGPRATNEKLFF
TGTGCCAGCAGCCAAGGCCCCAGAGCAACTAATGAAAAACTGTTTTTT
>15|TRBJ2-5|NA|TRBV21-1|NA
CASSKDDTNQETQYF
TGTGCCAGCAGCAAAGACGACACGAACCAAGAGACCCAGTACTTC